Each of the 32 T cell receptor beta chains below was sequenced from the same sample in a study of T cells in Graves' hyperthyroidism and ophthalmopathy. RNA transcripts were the template for amplifying TCR beta CDR3 regions. TCR CDR3 regions were first amplified by RT-PCR with HTBI primers. MiXCR, run by TCRdb on the multiplex PCR reads, gives a single entry per CDR3 protein. The table records hundreds of thousands of distinct CDR3 sequences, about 45% of them present only once. Sequenced sample: peripheral blood or thyroid tissue (not recorded which). These receptors were collected from an adult man with Graves' disease, either hyperthyroidism or ophthalmopathy (not recorded which).

The rearrangement joins TRBV25-1 to TRBJ1-1; the match to TRBD1 covers 7 bases. The trim removed 7 bases at V and 8 bases at J, leaving 13 bases unmatched. Germline loops: CDR1 MGHDK, CDR2 SYGVNS. This CDR3 spans 14 amino acids. CDR3 loop: CASKTTGLGLEAFF. As DNA, the CDR3 is TGTGCCAGCAAAACGACAGGGCTCGGGCTCGAAGCTTTCTTT.

Many counts were recorded for this clonotype. This chain connects TRBV10-3 to TRBJ1-1, with TRBD1 matching over 10 bases. The CDR3 totals 17 residues. The junction had 12 bases not matched to a gene; V was cut back by 6 bases and J by 2 bases. Germline V gene lookup returns CDR1 ENHRY and CDR2 SYGVKD. CDR3 residues: CAISAQLGQGINTEAFF. CDR3 bases: TGTGCCATCAGCGCCCAGTTGGGACAGGGGATTAACACTGAAGCTTTCTTT.

The CDR3 nucleotides are TGTGCCAGCAGCTTAGCGGGGGCAGAAGCCTATGGCTACACCTTC. Translating it yields CASSLAGAEAYGYTF. The chain uses TRBV7-9 and TRBJ1-2, with D perhaps matching TRBD1 (6 bases). Germline assignment: CDR1 SEHNR and CDR2 FQNEAQ (reference sequence). Trimming took off 0 bases at V and 4 bases at J, with 12 bases between the two ends. This CDR3 is built from 15 residues.

This rearrangement joins TRBV7-9 to TRBJ1-2; the D gene is possibly TRBD1 (6 bases). Germline CDR1 and CDR2: SEHNR and FQNEAQ (reference sequence). The CDR3 loop spans 17 amino acids. V lost 2 bases to trimming and J lost 4 bases, with 20 bases between them. The CDR3, as DNA: TGTGCCAGCAGCTTATTACGTGACAGGAGGGGAGGCTATGGCTACACCTTC. Residues: CASSLLRDRRGGYGYTF. Full variable domain (outside the CDR3, taken from reference TRBV7-9 and TRBJ1-2): DTGVSQNPRHKITKRGQNVTFRCDPISEHNRLYWYRQTLGQGPEFLTYFQNEAQLEKSRLLSDRFSAERPKGSFSTLEIQRTEQGDSAMYLCASSLLRDRRGGYGYTFGSGTRLTVV.

The CDR3, as DNA: TGTGCCAGCAGTTTATCAGGGGGCCATGGCTACACCTTC. Its protein product is CASSLSGGHGYTF. The chain joins TRBV7-9 to TRBJ1-2, with TRBD1 matching over 8 bases. In germline, CDR1 is SEHNR, CDR2 FQNEAQ (reference sequence). This CDR3 is built from 13 residues. The ends lost 6 bases at V and 6 bases at J; junction bases unmatched: 6.

This clonotype was counted ten times or more. V is TRBV25-1 and J is TRBJ1-6, with 7 bases matching TRBD1. V shed 8 bases and J 8 bases; nucleotides not matched to a gene: 9. CDR1 is MGHDK and CDR2 is SYGVNS in the germline V gene. There are 14 residues in the CDR3. DNA for the CDR3: TGTGCCAGCGGTGGGACAGCCTTTGATTCACCCCTCCACTTT. Translation gives CASGGTAFDSPLHF.

Worth noting for this clonotype: A much larger clone lies a single base off, so this may be a read error. The rearrangement links TRBV11-1 to TRBJ1-1; 8 bases fit TRBD1. The CDR3 totals 12 residues. Germline values: CDR1 SGHAT, CDR2 FQDESV (reference sequence). CDR3 in amino acids: CATQTGATEASF. The CDR3 DNA reads as TGTGCCACCCAGACAGGGGCCACTGAAGCTTCCTTT.

The table lists this clonotype with a few counts. This rearrangement joins TRBV9 to TRBJ2-7; 7 bases are a match to TRBD1. The length of the CDR3 is 14 residues. CDR1 is SGDLS, CDR2 YYNGEE, per germline. J was trimmed by 6 bases and V by 0 bases; bases with no gene match: 6. The CDR3 protein is CASSVGDSTPEQYF. The DNA for the CDR3 is TGTGCCAGCAGCGTAGGGGACAGTACACCCGAGCAGTACTTC.

In this sample, this clonotype turned up a few times. The chain combines TRBV2 with TRBJ1-2; 7 nucleotides line up with TRBD1. V shed 9 bases and J 7 bases; nucleotides not matched to a gene: 11. The CDR3 loop spans 13 amino acids. Looked up from germline, CDR1 is SNHLY and CDR2 is FYNNEI. CDR3 sequence (DNA): TGTGCCAGGCAGGGCCGGGACAGACTTGGCTACACCTTC. Translation gives CARQGRDRLGYTF.

This clonotype was detected only a few times. V usage is TRBV15 and J usage is TRBJ2-5; D perhaps matches TRBD1 (5 bases). This CDR3 contains 13 residues. Per germline, CDR1 LNHNV and CDR2 YYDKDF (reference sequence). Trimming left V 0 bases short and J 4 bases short, with 6 bases between. The CDR3, as DNA: TGTGCCACCAGCAGAGATCAGGGAGAGACCCAGTACTTC. It translates to CATSRDQGETQYF.

Many counts were recorded for this clonotype. The chain joins TRBV24-1 to TRBJ1-2, with 9 positions matching TRBD1. Germline V lookup: CDR1 KGHDR, CDR2 SFDVKD. The CDR3 has 14 residues. Trimming removed 3 bases from V and 10 bases from J; junction bases left unmatched: 8. The CDR3 region has the DNA TGTGCCACCAGTGATGCCGGACAGGGGCAATACTACACCTTC. Translating it yields CATSDAGQGQYYTF.

This clonotype was detected a few times. The rearrangement joins TRBV7-9 to TRBJ2-5; D possibly corresponds to TRBD2 (6 bases). CDR3 size: 14 residues. V was trimmed by 5 bases and J by 5 bases, leaving 15 bases between them. CDR1 and CDR2 (germline): SEHNR, FQNEAQ (reference sequence). CDR3 sequence reads: CASSAPGTYETQYF. CDR3 in DNA: TGTGCCAGCAGCGCCCCCGGGACTTATGAGACCCAGTACTTC.

This clonotype was detected only a few times. This chain joins TRBV6-5 and TRBJ2-7; D gene unclear. Trimming left V 6 bases short and J 5 bases short, with 11 bases between. The CDR3 consists of 12 residues. Germline values: CDR1 MNHEY, CDR2 SVGAGI. CDR3 DNA: TGTGCCAGCAGAAAATCGTGGGACGAGCAGTACTTC. It yields the protein CASRKSWDEQYF.

This clonotype was observed a handful of times. V usage is TRBV7-3 and J usage is TRBJ2-7, with TRBD1 matching 11 bases. The CDR3 extends over 16 amino acids. V lost 6 bases, J lost 3 bases, and 10 bases stayed unmatched. CDR1 SGHTA and CDR2 FQGTGA come from the germline V gene. The CDR3 DNA follows: TGTGCCAGCAGGTCGAACCGGGACAGGGGGGACTACGAGCAGTACTTC. It encodes CASRSNRDRGDYEQYF.

This clonotype was recorded at least ten times. The rearrangement joins TRBV19 to TRBJ2-5; D unclear. V was trimmed by 6 bases and J by 4 bases, leaving 9 bases between them. Germline-derived CDR1 and CDR2 are LNHDA and SQIVND (reference sequence). The CDR3 is made up of 12 amino acids. DNA for the CDR3: TGTGCCAGTAGGAAGGGATCAGAGACCCAGTACTTC. It translates to CASRKGSETQYF.

J is TRBJ1-1 and V is TRBV2; D uncertain. Germline CDR1 SNHLY, CDR2 FYNNEI. The CDR3 sequence is 12 residues long. Between the trimmed V and J ends, which lost 6 bases and 8 bases, there was a span of 13 bases. The CDR3 loop is CASSWNTGEAFF. For the CDR3, the DNA is TGTGCCAGCAGCTGGAACACCGGGGAAGCTTTCTTT.

This clonotype was picked up a small number of times. The CDR3 loop is CASSQYHRPTEAFF. The CDR3 coding sequence is TGTGCCAGCAGCCAATATCACAGACCCACTGAAGCTTTCTTT. This rearrangement joins TRBV16 to TRBJ1-1; D remains unclear. Per germline, CDR1 KGHSY and CDR2 FQNENV. The CDR3 has 14 residues. V lost 1 base and J lost 4, with 10 bases in between.

This clonotype was counted between two and nine times. V gene TRBV20-1 combines with J gene TRBJ1-4; 7 positions agree with TRBD1. The CDR3 spans 15 residues. The V segment lost 3 bases and the J segment 6 bases; nucleotides outside the gene matches: 10. Germline V CDR1 and CDR2: DFQATT, SNEGSKA (reference sequence). CDR3 sequence: CSASPMTGIHEKLFF. CDR3 nucleotides: TGCAGTGCTAGCCCCATGACAGGGATCCATGAAAAACTGTTTTTT.

The gene calls are TRBV2 and TRBJ1-5, with D uncertain. Germline-derived CDR1 and CDR2 are SNHLY and FYNNEI. The CDR3 loop spans 12 amino acids. V was clipped by 2 bases and J by 9 bases, with 8 bases between them. CDR3 bases: TGTGCCAGCAGTGAACAGCAGAGGCCCCAGCATTTT. Translated: CASSEQQRPQHF.

The gene calls are TRBV15 and TRBJ1-3, with a tentative D call TRBD1 (6 bases). The length of the CDR3 is 15 residues. Germline V lookup: CDR1 LNHNV, CDR2 YYDKDF (reference sequence). Trimming pared 3 bases from V and 4 bases from J, leaving 13 bases between. CDR3 region: CATSSPRGTGNTIYF. For the CDR3, the DNA is TGTGCCACCAGCAGTCCCAGGGGTACCGGAAACACCATATATTTT.

The genes are TRBV7-2 and TRBJ2-7; D unclear. The CDR3 runs 13 residues. In germline, CDR1 is SGHTA, CDR2 FQGNSA. Trimming took off 6 bases at V and 1 base at J, with 10 bases between the two ends. CDR3 region: CASSSAFSYEQYF. Here the CDR3 DNA reads TGTGCCAGCAGTTCGGCCTTTTCCTACGAGCAGTACTTC.

On this clonotype itself: A much larger clonotype is one base distant, so this may be a read error. The chain uses TRBV11-1 and TRBJ1-2, with TRBD1 as a possible D gene (5 bases). Germline V gives CDR1 SGHAT, CDR2 FQDESV (reference sequence). The CDR3 consists of 14 residues. Written as DNA, the CDR3 is TGTGTCAGCAGCTTAGCAGGGAGGGTTCATGGCTACACCTTC. It translates to CVSSLAGRVHGYTF.

This clonotype showed up many times. The chain links TRBV7-9 to TRBJ2-5, with D unclear. CDR1 SEHNR and CDR2 FQNEAQ come from the germline V gene (reference sequence). The CDR3 runs 15 residues. V lost 1 base to trimming and J lost 5 bases, with 14 bases between them. CDR3 coding DNA: TGTGCCAGCAGCTTAGTGGACCGCCCGGCCGAGACCCAGTACTTC. Translated: CASSLVDRPAETQYF.

There are a few counts of this clonotype. The V and J genes are TRBV12-3 or TRBV12-4 and TRBJ1-1, with D possibly matching TRBD1 (6 bases). CDR3 length: 16 amino acids. V gave up 6 bases and J gave up 1 base, with 18 bases separating them. The CDR3 protein is CASSKQGAYPNTEAFF. The CDR3 bases are TGTGCCAGCAGCAAACAGGGTGCCTATCCGAACACTGAAGCTTTCTTT.

This rearrangement joins TRBV29-1 to TRBJ1-2; 7 nucleotides match TRBD1. The trim removed 3 bases at V and 2 bases at J, leaving 9 bases unmatched. Germline V gene sequence: CDR1 SQVTM, CDR2 ANQGSEA. There are 15 residues in the CDR3. CDR3 sequence: CSVDHCRDRNYGYTF. In nucleotides, the CDR3 is TGCAGCGTTGATCATTGCCGGGACAGAAACTATGGCTACACCTTC.

As for this clonotype: An end of the junction differs from the germline gene, which may be a read error. The chain has TRBV6-1 and TRBJ1-5; tentatively, D is TRBD1 (6 bases). The CDR3 is 14 residues long. CDR1 is MNHNS, CDR2 SASEGT, per germline. CDR3 DNA sequence: TGTGCCAGCAGTGACCCGACAGGAAATCAGCCACAGCATTTT. Its protein is CASSDPTGNQPQHF.

This clonotype has more than one count but fewer than ten. The chain is built from TRBV2 and TRBJ2-5, with a tentative D call TRBD2 (6 bases). The CDR3 runs 11 residues. The V gene's germline CDR1 is SNHLY and CDR2 FYNNEI. Between the trimmed V and J ends, which lost 9 bases and 5 bases, there was a span of 10 bases. CDR3 in DNA: TGTGCCAGGGGCGGGGCCGAGACCCAGTACTTC. This translates into CARGGAETQYF.

V is TRBV29-1 and J is TRBJ2-5; 15 nucleotides match TRBD2. The CDR3 loop spans 13 amino acids. Per germline, CDR1 SQVTM and CDR2 ANQGSEA. The CDR3 region is CRRTSGGAETQYF. As DNA, the CDR3 is TGCAGGAGGACTAGCGGGGGGGCAGAGACCCAGTACTTC. The complete variable domain, with remaining parts taken from reference TRBV29-1 and TRBJ2-5, reads SAVISQKPSRDICQRGTSLTIQCQVDSQVTMMFWYRQQPGQSLTLIATANQGSEATYESGFVIDKFPISRPNLTFSTLTVSNMSPEDSSIYLCRRTSGGAETQYFGPGTRLLVL.

This clonotype appeared many times. The chain carries TRBV7-2 and TRBJ1-6; D might be TRBD1 (6 bases). CDR1 is SGHTA, CDR2 FQGNSA, per germline. V shed 5 bases and J shed 0 bases, with 20 bases lying between them. This CDR3 has 19 amino acids. Written as DNA, the CDR3 is TGTGCCAGCAGCGCATCCGGAAGGACAGCCACCTCCTATAATTCACCCCTCCACTTT. Its translation is CASSASGRTATSYNSPLHF.

The rearrangement uses TRBV19 and TRBJ2-7; the D gene is possibly TRBD1 (6 bases). The CDR3 consists of 15 residues. Deletions cut 3 bases from V and 4 bases from J, with 16 bases between. Germline CDR1 LNHDA, CDR2 SQIVND (reference sequence). This chain's CDR3 is CASSISRGNTYEQYF. In nucleotides, the CDR3 is TGTGCCAGTAGTATCTCCAGGGGTAATACGTACGAGCAGTACTTC. The whole variable domain, filled in from reference TRBV19 and TRBJ2-7, reads DGGITQSPKYLFRKEGQNVTLSCEQNLNHDAMYWYRQDPGQGLRLIYYSQIVNDFQKGDIAEGYSVSREKKESFPLTVTSAQKNPTAFYLCASSISRGNTYEQYFGPGTRLTVT.

The chain couples TRBV12-3 or TRBV12-4 to TRBJ1-5, with no clear D. Deletions cut 6 bases from V and 10 bases from J, with 19 bases between. This CDR3 spans 14 amino acids. DNA for the CDR3: TGTGCCAGCAGCCCCGGACTGGGGATGGGACCCCAGCATTTT. This translates into CASSPGLGMGPQHF.

Comments on this clonotype: Just one base apart from a much larger clone, this may be a read error. In DNA, the CDR3 is TGTGCCATCAGAGTAGAAGTTGACTACGAGCAGTACTTC. Translated: CAIRVEVDYEQYF. V and J are TRBV10-3 and TRBJ2-7; D is undetermined. Trimming took 6 bases from V and 3 from J, leaving 12 bases between them. Per germline, CDR1 ENHRY and CDR2 SYGVKD. The CDR3 spans 13 residues.